The rows below give T cell receptor beta chains drawn from one sample of a study of blood T cell repertoires in COVID-19. This table comes from immunoSEQ multiplex PCR, and its TCRdb copy is limited to in-frame clones, with some not included. The sample holds 70,000 to 85,000 clones, about 83% seen once. Sequenced material: peripheral blood. These receptors were taken from a man older than 75 with active or convalescent COVID-19. Both conserved end residues are part of each CDR3. The D gene is left open where the match is weak. Size is stated for part of the rows, as once, few or many counts, or as a class when the clone is expanded.

v_gene: TRBV6-1
d_gene: TRBD1
abundance: .
j_gene: TRBJ1-5
CDR3aa: CASSDRDRVGNQPQHF
CDR3nt: TGTGCCAGCAGTGACCGGGACAGGGTCGGTAATCAGCCCCAGCATTTT

v_gene: TRBV6-5
d_gene: .
abundance: .
j_gene: TRBJ2-2
CDR3aa: CASRQLGGTGELFF
CDR3nt: TGTGCCAGCAGACAATTGGGGGGCACCGGGGAGCTGTTTTTT

v_gene: TRBV10-1
d_gene: TRBD2
abundance: .
j_gene: TRBJ2-3
CDR3aa: CASSDGGGSPDTQYF
CDR3nt: TGCGCCAGCAGTGACGGCGGGGGGTCCCCAGATACGCAGTATTTT

v_gene: TRBV4-1
d_gene: .
abundance: .
j_gene: TRBJ2-5
CDR3aa: CASSQVLGGETQYF
CDR3nt: TGCGCCAGCAGCCAAGTGTTGGGGGGAGAGACCCAGTACTTC

v_gene: TRBV5-6
d_gene: TRBD2
abundance: once
j_gene: TRBJ2-1
CDR3aa: CASSFPSGRSERGEQFF
CDR3nt: TGTGCCAGCAGCTTTCCTAGCGGGAGAAGTGAACGAGGTGAGCAGTTCTTC

v_gene: TRBV9
d_gene: TRBD2
abundance: .
j_gene: TRBJ2-4
CDR3aa: CASSVTTSGAQDIQYF
CDR3nt: TGTGCCAGCAGCGTAACGACTAGCGGGGCCCAGGACATTCAGTACTTC

v_gene: TRBV10-1
d_gene: .
abundance: .
j_gene: TRBJ2-7
CDR3aa: CASSESSGNYEQYF
CDR3nt: TGCGCCAGCAGTGAGTCCTCCGGGAACTACGAGCAGTACTTC

v_gene: TRBV11-3
d_gene: .
abundance: .
j_gene: TRBJ2-7
CDR3aa: CASSLDGPGEQYF
CDR3nt: TGTGCCAGCAGCTTAGACGGCCCGGGCGAGCAGTACTTC

v_gene: TRBV2
d_gene: .
abundance: .
j_gene: TRBJ2-1
CDR3aa: CASSEARVSEQFF
CDR3nt: TGTGCCAGCAGTGAAGCCAGGGTGTCTGAGCAGTTCTTC

v_gene: TRBV5-5
d_gene: .
abundance: .
j_gene: TRBJ2-1
CDR3aa: CASSLAGSPYNEQFF
CDR3nt: TGTGCCAGCAGCTTGGCAGGAAGTCCCTACAATGAGCAGTTCTTC

v_gene: TRBV14
d_gene: .
abundance: few
j_gene: TRBJ2-5
CDR3aa: CASSQVEDRETQYF
CDR3nt: TGTGCCAGCAGCCAAGTAGAGGATCGGGAGACCCAGTACTTC

v_gene: TRBV7-2
d_gene: .
abundance: few
j_gene: TRBJ2-7
CDR3aa: CASSFPGYYEQYF
CDR3nt: TGTGCCAGCAGCTTTCCAGGGTACTACGAGCAGTACTTC

v_gene: TRBV14
d_gene: .
abundance: few
j_gene: TRBJ1-2
CDR3aa: CASSQAGYGYTF
CDR3nt: TGTGCCAGCAGCCAAGCAGGATATGGCTACACCTTC

v_gene: TRBV7-9
d_gene: .
abundance: .
j_gene: TRBJ2-2
CDR3aa: CASSPRLNTGELFF
CDR3nt: TGTGCCAGCAGCCCCCGACTGAACACCGGGGAGCTGTTTTTT

v_gene: TRBV7-2
d_gene: .
abundance: .
j_gene: TRBJ2-3
CDR3aa: CASSQGVQDTQYF
CDR3nt: TGTGCCAGCAGCCAAGGGGTCCAAGATACGCAGTATTTT

v_gene: TRBV18
d_gene: TRBD1
abundance: .
j_gene: TRBJ2-1
CDR3aa: CASSLRGPYNEQFF
CDR3nt: TGTGCCAGCTCACTAAGGGGGCCTTACAATGAGCAGTTCTTC

v_gene: TRBV7-2
d_gene: .
abundance: .
j_gene: TRBJ2-7
CDR3aa: CASSLAGQGYEQYF
CDR3nt: TGTGCCAGCAGCTTAGCGGGCCAGGGGTACGAGCAGTACTTC

v_gene: TRBV6-5
d_gene: TRBD1
abundance: .
j_gene: TRBJ2-4
CDR3aa: CASSRDRLAKNIQYF
CDR3nt: TGTGCCAGCAGTAGGGACAGACTAGCCAAAAACATTCAGTACTTC

v_gene: TRBV9
d_gene: TRBD1
abundance: .
j_gene: TRBJ1-2
CDR3aa: CASSVASGGIRDGYTF
CDR3nt: TGTGCCAGCAGCGTAGCCTCAGGGGGAATCCGGGATGGCTACACCTTC

v_gene: TRBV19
d_gene: .
abundance: .
j_gene: TRBJ2-5
CDR3aa: CASSGGKGARETQYF
CDR3nt: TGTGCCAGTAGTGGCGGGAAGGGGGCGCGAGAGACCCAGTACTTC

v_gene: TRBV3-1/TRBV3-2
d_gene: TRBD1
abundance: few
j_gene: TRBJ2-7
CDR3aa: CASSHRGQGKDYEQYF
CDR3nt: TGTGCCAGCAGCCATAGGGGACAGGGTAAGGATTACGAGCAGTACTTC

v_gene: TRBV11-1
d_gene: .
abundance: .
j_gene: TRBJ2-7
CDR3aa: CASSLFSRYHEQYF
CDR3nt: TGTGCCAGCAGCTTATTCTCCAGGTACCACGAGCAGTACTTC

v_gene: TRBV5-4
d_gene: .
abundance: once
j_gene: TRBJ1-2
CDR3aa: CASSLRAGDYGYTF
CDR3nt: TGTGCCAGCAGTTTGCGGGCGGGGGACTATGGCTACACCTTC

v_gene: TRBV18
d_gene: TRBD2
abundance: .
j_gene: TRBJ2-7
CDR3aa: CASSPSAGGDEQYF
CDR3nt: TGTGCCAGCTCACCGAGTGCGGGAGGCGACGAGCAGTACTTC

v_gene: TRBV6-4
d_gene: TRBD2
abundance: .
j_gene: TRBJ2-2
CDR3aa: CANSVYSGVHAELFF
CDR3nt: TGTGCCAACTCCGTCTATAGCGGGGTGCATGCGGAGCTGTTTTTT

v_gene: TRBV2
d_gene: .
abundance: .
j_gene: TRBJ2-4
CDR3aa: CASSPGEAKNIQYF
CDR3nt: TGTGCCAGCAGCCCAGGGGAGGCCAAAAACATTCAGTACTTC

v_gene: TRBV19
d_gene: TRBD1
abundance: few
j_gene: TRBJ2-7
CDR3aa: CASSIRATGREQYF
CDR3nt: TGTGCCAGTAGTATAAGGGCGACAGGGCGTGAGCAGTACTTC

v_gene: TRBV7-8
d_gene: TRBD1
abundance: .
j_gene: TRBJ1-3
CDR3aa: CASSPRGPSGNTIYF
CDR3nt: TGTGCCAGCAGCCCCAGGGGGCCCTCTGGAAACACCATATATTTT

v_gene: TRBV5-4
d_gene: TRBD2
abundance: few
j_gene: TRBJ2-2
CDR3aa: CASSSGLAGAGELFF
CDR3nt: TGTGCCAGCAGCAGCGGACTAGCGGGAGCCGGGGAGCTGTTTTTT

v_gene: TRBV7-9
d_gene: .
abundance: .
j_gene: TRBJ2-1
CDR3aa: CASSLISGGSYNEQFF
CDR3nt: TGTGCCAGCAGCCTCATTAGCGGTGGCTCCTACAATGAGCAGTTCTTC

v_gene: TRBV29-1
d_gene: .
abundance: .
j_gene: TRBJ1-2
CDR3aa: CSASGTNINYGYTF
CDR3nt: TGCAGCGCATCCGGGACAAACATTAACTATGGCTACACCTTC

v_gene: TRBV27
d_gene: TRBD1
abundance: few
j_gene: TRBJ1-6
CDR3aa: CASSSGQGQWPLHF
CDR3nt: TGTGCCAGCAGTTCGGGACAGGGTCAGTGGCCCCTCCACTTT

v_gene: TRBV29-1
d_gene: .
abundance: .
j_gene: TRBJ1-1
CDR3aa: CSSDTGSTEAFF
CDR3nt: TGCAGCAGTGACACAGGAAGCACTGAAGCTTTCTTT

v_gene: TRBV7-2
d_gene: .
abundance: once
j_gene: TRBJ1-5
CDR3aa: CASRWGQGHNQPQHF
CDR3nt: TGTGCCAGCCGCTGGGGTCAGGGTCACAATCAGCCCCAGCATTTT

v_gene: TRBV14
d_gene: .
abundance: .
j_gene: TRBJ2-5
CDR3aa: CASSHGFPETQYF
CDR3nt: TGTGCCAGCAGCCACGGGTTCCCAGAGACCCAGTACTTC

v_gene: TRBV18
d_gene: .
abundance: .
j_gene: TRBJ1-1
CDR3aa: CASSLRQAVGTEAFF
CDR3nt: TGTGCCAGCTCACTAAGACAGGCGGTGGGCACTGAAGCTTTCTTT

v_gene: TRBV19
d_gene: .
abundance: .
j_gene: TRBJ1-1
CDR3aa: CASSNPIQGRAFF
CDR3nt: TGTGCCAGTAGTAACCCCATTCAGGGGCGGGCTTTCTTT

v_gene: TRBV5-6
d_gene: .
abundance: .
j_gene: TRBJ1-3
CDR3aa: CASSLTYEPGNTIYF
CDR3nt: TGTGCCAGCAGCTTGACGTACGAGCCTGGAAACACCATATATTTT

v_gene: TRBV18
d_gene: .
abundance: .
j_gene: TRBJ1-1
CDR3aa: CASSPQEDIADTEAFF
CDR3nt: TGTGCCAGCTCACCCCAAGAAGATATCGCGGACACTGAAGCTTTCTTT

v_gene: TRBV7-9
d_gene: TRBD1
abundance: .
j_gene: TRBJ1-2
CDR3aa: CASSFLTGDRGYGYTF
CDR3nt: TGTGCCAGCAGCTTCCTAACCGGGGACAGGGGATATGGCTACACCTTC

v_gene: TRBV27
d_gene: .
abundance: .
j_gene: TRBJ2-1
CDR3aa: CASSLGRGFNEQFF
CDR3nt: TGTGCCAGCAGTTTAGGACGGGGGTTCAATGAGCAGTTCTTC

v_gene: TRBV14
d_gene: .
abundance: .
j_gene: TRBJ1-6
CDR3aa: CASSHPQSPLHF
CDR3nt: TGTGCCAGCAGCCATCCACAGTCACCCCTCCACTTT

v_gene: TRBV4-3
d_gene: .
abundance: .
j_gene: TRBJ2-7
CDR3aa: CACSHETGFTSYEQYF
CDR3nt: TGCGCCTGCAGCCATGAAACGGGGTTCACCTCCTACGAGCAGTACTTC

v_gene: TRBV7-9
d_gene: .
abundance: .
j_gene: TRBJ1-1
CDR3aa: CASSLFGTPNTEAFF
CDR3nt: TGTGCCAGCAGCTTATTTGGGACACCGAACACTGAAGCTTTCTTT

v_gene: TRBV4-1
d_gene: TRBD2
abundance: once
j_gene: TRBJ2-1
CDR3aa: CASSQDDLAGGPRYNEQFF
CDR3nt: TGCGCCAGCAGCCAAGATGACCTAGCGGGGGGGCCCCGTTACAATGAGCAGTTCTTC

v_gene: TRBV5-1
d_gene: .
abundance: .
j_gene: TRBJ2-6
CDR3aa: CASSLAPTGSGANVLTF
CDR3nt: TGCGCCAGCAGCTTGGCCCCCACAGGATCTGGGGCCAACGTCCTGACTTTC

v_gene: TRBV13
d_gene: .
abundance: .
j_gene: TRBJ2-2
CDR3aa: CASNYGGELFF
CDR3nt: TGTGCCAGCAACTACGGCGGGGAGCTGTTTTTT

v_gene: TRBV7-2
d_gene: .
abundance: .
j_gene: TRBJ1-5
CDR3aa: CASSFVGRGQPQHF
CDR3nt: TGTGCCAGCAGCTTCGTGGGTCGAGGGCAGCCCCAGCATTTT